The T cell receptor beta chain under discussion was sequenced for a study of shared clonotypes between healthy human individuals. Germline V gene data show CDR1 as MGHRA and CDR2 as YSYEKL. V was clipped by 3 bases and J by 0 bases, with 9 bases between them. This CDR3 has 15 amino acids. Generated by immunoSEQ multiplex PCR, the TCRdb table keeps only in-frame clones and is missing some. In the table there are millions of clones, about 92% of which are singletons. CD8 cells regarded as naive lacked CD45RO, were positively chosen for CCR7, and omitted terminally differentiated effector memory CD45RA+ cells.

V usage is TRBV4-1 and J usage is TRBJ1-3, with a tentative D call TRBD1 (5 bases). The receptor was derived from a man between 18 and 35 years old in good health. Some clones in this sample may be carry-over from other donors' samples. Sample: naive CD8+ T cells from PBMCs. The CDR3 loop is CASSHTGISGNTIYF. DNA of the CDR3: TGCGCCAGCAGCCACACAGGCATCTCTGGAAACACCATATATTTT.